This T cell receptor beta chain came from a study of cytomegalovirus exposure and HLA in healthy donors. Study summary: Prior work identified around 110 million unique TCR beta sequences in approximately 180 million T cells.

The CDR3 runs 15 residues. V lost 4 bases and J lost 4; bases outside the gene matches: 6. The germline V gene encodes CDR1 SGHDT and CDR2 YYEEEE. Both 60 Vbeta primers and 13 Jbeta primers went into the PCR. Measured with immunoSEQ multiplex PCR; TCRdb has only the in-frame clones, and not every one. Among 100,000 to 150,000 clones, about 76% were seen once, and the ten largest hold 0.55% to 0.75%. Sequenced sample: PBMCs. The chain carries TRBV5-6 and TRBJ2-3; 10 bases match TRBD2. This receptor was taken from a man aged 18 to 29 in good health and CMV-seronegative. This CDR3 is CASSVLAGGPDTQYF. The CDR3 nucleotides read TGTGCCAGCAGCGTGTTAGCGGGGGGCCCAGATACGCAGTATTTT.